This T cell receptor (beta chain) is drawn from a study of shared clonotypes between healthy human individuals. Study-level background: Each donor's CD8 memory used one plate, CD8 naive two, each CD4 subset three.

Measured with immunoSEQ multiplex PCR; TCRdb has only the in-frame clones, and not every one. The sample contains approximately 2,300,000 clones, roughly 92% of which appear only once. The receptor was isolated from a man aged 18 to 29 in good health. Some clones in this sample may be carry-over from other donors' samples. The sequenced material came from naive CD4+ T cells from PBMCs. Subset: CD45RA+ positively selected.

CDR3 DNA: TGCAGCGTGCGGGGACGGCGAACTAATGAAAAACTGTTTTTT. It is translated as CSVRGRRTNEKLFF. The chain carries TRBV29-1 and TRBJ1-4, with D perhaps TRBD1 (5 bases). V lost 6 bases and J 1 base, leaving 12 bases between the germline ends. The CDR3 length is 14 residues. Germline CDR1 is SQVTM and CDR2 is ANQGSEA.